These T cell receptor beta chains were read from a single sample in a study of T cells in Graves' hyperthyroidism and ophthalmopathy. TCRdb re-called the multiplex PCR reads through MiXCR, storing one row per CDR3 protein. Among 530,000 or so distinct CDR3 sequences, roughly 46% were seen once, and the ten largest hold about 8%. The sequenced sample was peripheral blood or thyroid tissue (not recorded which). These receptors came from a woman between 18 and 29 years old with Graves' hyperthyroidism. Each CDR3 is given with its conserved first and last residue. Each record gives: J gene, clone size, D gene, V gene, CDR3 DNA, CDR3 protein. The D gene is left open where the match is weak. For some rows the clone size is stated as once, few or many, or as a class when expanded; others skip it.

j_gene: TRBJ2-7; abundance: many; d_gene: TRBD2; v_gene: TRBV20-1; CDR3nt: TGCAGTGCTGCTAGCGGGAGGGGTTACGAGCAGTACTTC; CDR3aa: CSAASGRGYEQYF
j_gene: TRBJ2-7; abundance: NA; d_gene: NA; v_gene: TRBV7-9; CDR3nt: TGTGCCAGCAGCTGGCGGAACTCCTACGAGCAGTACTTC; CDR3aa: CASSWRNSYEQYF
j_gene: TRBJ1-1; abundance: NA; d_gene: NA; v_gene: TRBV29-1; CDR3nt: TGCAGCGCCCGGCCTGGGGACACTGAAGCTTTCTTT; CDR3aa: CSARPGDTEAFF
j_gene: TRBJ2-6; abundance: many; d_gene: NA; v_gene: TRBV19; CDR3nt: TGTGCCAGTAGTATAGCTGGGGGAACTGGGGCCAACGTCCTGACTTTC; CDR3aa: CASSIAGGTGANVLTF
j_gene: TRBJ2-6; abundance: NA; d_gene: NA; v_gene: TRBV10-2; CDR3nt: TGCGCCAGCAGCTCGGCTGGGGCCAACTTCCTGACTTTC; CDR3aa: CASSSAGANFLTF
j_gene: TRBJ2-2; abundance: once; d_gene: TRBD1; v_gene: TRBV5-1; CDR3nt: TGCGCCAGCATTGGGACAGGGGTTTCGGACACTGGGGAGCTGTTTTTT; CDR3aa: CASIGTGVSDTGELFF
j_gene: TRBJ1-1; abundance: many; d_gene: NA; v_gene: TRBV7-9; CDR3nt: TGTGCCAGCAGCTTAGAGAACAGGGAAAACATGAACACTGAAGCTTTCTTT; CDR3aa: CASSLENRENMNTEAFF
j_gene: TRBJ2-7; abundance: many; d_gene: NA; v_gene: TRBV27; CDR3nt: TGTGCCAGCAGTGAGGGAACTACGTCCTACGAGCAGTACTTC; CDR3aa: CASSEGTTSYEQYF
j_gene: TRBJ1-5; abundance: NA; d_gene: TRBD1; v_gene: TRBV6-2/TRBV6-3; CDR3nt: TGTGCCAGCAGTCAGCCGGGGACAGTTAGCAATCAGCCCCAGCATTTT; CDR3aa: CASSQPGTVSNQPQHF
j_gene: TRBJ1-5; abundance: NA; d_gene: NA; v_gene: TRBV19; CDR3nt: TGTGCCTGGAGTGAACCGGGACTTGGGGGGCCCCAGCATTTT; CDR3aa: CAWSEPGLGGPQHF
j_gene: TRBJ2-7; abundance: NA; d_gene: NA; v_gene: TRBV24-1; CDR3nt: TGTGCCACCAGTCAGGGCTCCTACTTGCAGTACTTC; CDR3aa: CATSQGSYLQYF
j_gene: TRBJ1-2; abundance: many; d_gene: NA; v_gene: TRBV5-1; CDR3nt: TGCGCCAGCAGCTTGACAGGTTCGGATGGCTACACCTTC; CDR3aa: CASSLTGSDGYTF
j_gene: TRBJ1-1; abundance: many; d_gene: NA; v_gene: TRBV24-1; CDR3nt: TGTGCCACCAGTGACTCGGGTAACACTGAAGCTTTCTTT; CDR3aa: CATSDSGNTEAFF
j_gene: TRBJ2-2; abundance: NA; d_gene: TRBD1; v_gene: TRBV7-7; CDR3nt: TGTGCTAGCAGCGCTGGGACAGGGAACACCGGAGAGCCGTTTTTT; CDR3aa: CASSAGTGNTGEPFF